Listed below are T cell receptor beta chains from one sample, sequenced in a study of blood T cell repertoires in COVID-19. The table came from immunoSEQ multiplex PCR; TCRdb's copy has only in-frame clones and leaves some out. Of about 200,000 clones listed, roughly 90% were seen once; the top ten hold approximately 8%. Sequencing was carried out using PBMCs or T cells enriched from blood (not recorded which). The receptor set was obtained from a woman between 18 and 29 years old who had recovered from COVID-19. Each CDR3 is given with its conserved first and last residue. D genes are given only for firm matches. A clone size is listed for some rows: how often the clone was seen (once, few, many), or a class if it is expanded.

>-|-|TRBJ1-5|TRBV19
CASSPRVSNQPQHF
TGTGCCAGTAGTCCCAGGGTTAGCAATCAGCCCCAGCATTTT
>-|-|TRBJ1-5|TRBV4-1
CASSQEGTPYSNQPQHF
TGCGCCAGCAGCCAAGAGGGCACCCCCTATAGCAATCAGCCCCAGCATTTT
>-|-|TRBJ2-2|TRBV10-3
CAIRTVGQNTGELFF
TGTGCCATCAGAACCGTTGGACAGAACACCGGGGAGCTGTTTTTT
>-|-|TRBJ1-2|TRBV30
CAWSWGDADGYTF
TGTGCCTGGAGTTGGGGGGACGCAGATGGCTACACCTTC
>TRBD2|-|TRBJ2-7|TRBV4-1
CASSQDWRGGKYEQYF
TGCGCCAGCAGCCAAGACTGGCGGGGGGGCAAGTACGAGCAGTACTTC
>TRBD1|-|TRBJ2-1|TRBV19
CASTQRGQGAISSYNEQFF
TGTGCCAGTACCCAAAGAGGGCAGGGGGCGATTAGCTCCTACAATGAGCAGTTCTTC
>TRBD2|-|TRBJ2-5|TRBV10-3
CAISEGLAGEGGETQYF
TGTGCCATCAGTGAGGGACTAGCGGGGGAGGGAGGGGAGACCCAGTACTTC
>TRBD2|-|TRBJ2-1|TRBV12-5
CASGSGGGYNEQFF
TGTGCTAGTGGTTCCGGGGGGGGCTACAATGAGCAGTTCTTC
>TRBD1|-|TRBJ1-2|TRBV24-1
CATSNDRDVYTF
TGTGCCACCAGTAACGACAGGGATGTCTACACCTTC
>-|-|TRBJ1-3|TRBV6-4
CASSVRGKCGNTIYF
TGTGCCAGCAGTGTCAGGGGCAAGTGCGGAAACACCATATATTTT
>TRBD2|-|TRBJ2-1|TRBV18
CASSPRDKRGNEQFF
TGTGCCAGCTCTCCCCGGGACAAGCGGGGGAATGAGCAGTTCTTC
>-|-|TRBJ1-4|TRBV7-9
CASSLDGGQEKLFF
TGTGCCAGCAGCTTAGACGGTGGGCAAGAAAAACTGTTTTTT
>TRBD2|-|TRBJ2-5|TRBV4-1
CASSHLAGGPETQYF
TGCGCCAGCAGCCACCTAGCGGGGGGACCAGAGACCCAGTACTTC
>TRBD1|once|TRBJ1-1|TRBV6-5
CASSRRQGAEAFF
TGTGCCAGCAGCCGACGACAGGGGGCGGAGGCTTTCTTT
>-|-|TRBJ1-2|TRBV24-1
CATSDPTQGSYGYTF
TGTGCCACCAGTGACCCTACGCAGGGAAGCTATGGCTACACCTTC
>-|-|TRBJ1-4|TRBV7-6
CASSLAGHTNEKLFF
TGTGCCAGCAGCTTAGCTGGACACACTAATGAAAAACTGTTTTTT
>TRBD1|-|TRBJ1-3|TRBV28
CASSLRGPGNTIYF
TGTGCCAGCAGTTTAAGGGGGCCTGGAAACACCATATATTTT
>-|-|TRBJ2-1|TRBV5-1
CASSSYTGYTYNEQFF
TGCGCCAGCAGCTCCTATACGGGGTATACCTACAATGAGCAGTTCTTC
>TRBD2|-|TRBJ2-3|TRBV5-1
CASSLAGLDADTQYF
TGCGCCAGCAGCTTGGCAGGACTAGATGCAGATACGCAGTATTTT
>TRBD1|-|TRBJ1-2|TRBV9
CASSAGQGRYGYTF
TGTGCCAGCAGCGCAGGACAGGGGCGCTATGGCTACACCTTC
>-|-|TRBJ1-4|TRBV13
CASSPSRREKLFF
TGTGCCAGCAGCCCCTCCAGGAGGGAAAAACTGTTTTTT
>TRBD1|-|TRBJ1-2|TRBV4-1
CASSHQGVNYGYTF
TGCGCCAGCAGCCACCAGGGGGTTAACTATGGCTACACCTTC
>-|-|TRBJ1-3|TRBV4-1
CASSQEGGRWGNTIYF
TGCGCCAGCAGCCAAGAAGGGGGTCGTTGGGGAAACACCATATATTTT
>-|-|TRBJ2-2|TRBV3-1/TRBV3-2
CASETSAGELFF
TGTGCCAGCGAAACTAGTGCCGGGGAGCTGTTTTTT
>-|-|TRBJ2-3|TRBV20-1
CSASLRSTDTQYF
TGCAGTGCTAGTTTGAGAAGCACAGATACGCAGTATTTT
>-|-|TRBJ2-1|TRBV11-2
CASSLETGSRYNEQFF
TGTGCCAGCAGCTTAGAAACAGGATCGAGGTACAATGAGCAGTTCTTC
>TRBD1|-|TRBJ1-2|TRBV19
CASRPNDRETNYGYTF
TGTGCCAGTAGACCCAACGACAGGGAAACTAACTATGGCTACACCTTC
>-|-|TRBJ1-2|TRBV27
CASSSDGRGGYGYTF
TGTGCCAGCAGTTCCGACGGGAGGGGGGGTTATGGCTACACCTTC
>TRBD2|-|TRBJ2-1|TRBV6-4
CASSGLAGEINEQFF
TGTGCCAGCAGTGGTCTAGCGGGAGAAATCAATGAGCAGTTCTTC
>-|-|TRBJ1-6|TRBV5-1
CACSVEGNSPLHF
TGCGCCTGCTCCGTGGAGGGAAATTCACCCCTCCACTTT
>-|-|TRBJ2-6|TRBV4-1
CASSLKSRGSATSSGANVLTF
TGCGCCAGCAGCCTGAAAAGCCGGGGGTCAGCCACAAGCTCTGGGGCCAACGTCCTGACTTTC
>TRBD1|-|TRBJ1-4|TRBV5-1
CASSLAVNAGGLANEKLFF
TGCGCCAGCAGCTTGGCCGTGAATGCAGGGGGGCTTGCTAATGAAAAACTGTTTTTT
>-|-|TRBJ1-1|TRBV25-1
CASSDGRGNTEAFF
TGTGCCAGCAGTGACGGAAGGGGGAACACTGAAGCTTTCTTT
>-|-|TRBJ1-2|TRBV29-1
CSVRREAYGYTF
TGCAGCGTGAGGAGGGAGGCCTATGGCTACACCTTC
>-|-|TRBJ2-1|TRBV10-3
CAISEYLMNEQFF
TGTGCCATCAGTGAGTACTTAATGAATGAGCAGTTCTTC
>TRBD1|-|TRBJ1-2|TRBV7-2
CASSLVGVAGGGYTF
TGTGCCAGCAGCTTAGTTGGCGTCGCAGGGGGAGGCTACACCTTC
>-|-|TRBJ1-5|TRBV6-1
CASSEASGRSNQPQHF
TGTGCCAGCAGTGAAGCGTCGGGAAGGAGCAATCAGCCCCAGCATTTT
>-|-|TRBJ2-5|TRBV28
CASSSGDIQETQYF
TGTGCCAGCAGTTCCGGGGACATTCAAGAGACCCAGTACTTC
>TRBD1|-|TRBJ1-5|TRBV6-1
CASSEGQGASQPQHF
TGTGCCAGCAGTGAGGGACAGGGGGCAAGTCAGCCCCAGCATTTT
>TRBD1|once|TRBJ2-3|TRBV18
CASSSGQAEGTDTQYF
TGTGCCAGCTCATCCGGACAGGCCGAAGGCACAGATACGCAGTATTTT
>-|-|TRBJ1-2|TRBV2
CASQGLSGDGYTF
TGTGCCAGCCAGGGACTTTCCGGGGATGGCTACACCTTC
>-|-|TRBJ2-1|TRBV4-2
CASSQDVGRGSFYNEQFF
TGTGCCAGCAGCCAAGATGTCGGGCGGGGATCCTTCTACAATGAGCAGTTCTTC
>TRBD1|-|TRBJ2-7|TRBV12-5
CASGLVVGTEAYEQYF
TGTGCTAGTGGTTTGGTGGTTGGGACAGAGGCCTACGAGCAGTACTTC
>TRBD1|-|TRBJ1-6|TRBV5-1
CASSLEGDRNSPLHF
TGCGCCAGCAGCTTGGAGGGGGACAGGAATTCACCCCTCCACTTT
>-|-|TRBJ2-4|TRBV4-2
CASSQEGVRNIQYF
TGTGCCAGCAGCCAAGAAGGGGTTCGGAACATTCAGTACTTC
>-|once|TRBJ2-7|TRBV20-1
CSARSGFEQYF
TGCAGTGCTAGAAGCGGGTTTGAGCAGTACTTC
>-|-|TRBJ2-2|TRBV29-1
CSVGHLAGELFF
TGCAGCGTTGGACATTTAGCCGGGGAGCTGTTTTTT